This T cell receptor (beta chain) was recovered during a study of blood T cell repertoires in COVID-19. Study-level background: The origin of the acute and convalescent COVID-19 samples was the United States, Italy and Spain. The analysed material was cDNA or gDNA that came from T cells, B-cell-depleted T cells, or PBMCs.

CDR1 and CDR2 from the germline V gene are SGHAT and FQDESV (reference sequence). The J segment lost 8 bases and the V segment lost 5 bases, leaving 12 bases of the junction unmatched. This CDR3 has 15 amino acids. The assay was immunoSEQ multiplex PCR, and TCRdb's table has in-frame clones only and misses some. The table has some 300,000 clones, around 89% seen once. Specimen: peripheral blood. The sequence came from a woman under 40 who had recovered from COVID-19. The chain couples TRBV11-1 to TRBJ2-3; TRBD1 agrees at 8 bases. CDR3 sequence (DNA): TGTGCCAGCAGCCCTCTGGACAGGGCATTAGGTACGCAGTATTTT. Translated: CASSPLDRALGTQYF. The whole variable domain, remainder taken from reference TRBV11-1 and TRBJ2-3, is EAEVAQSPRYKITEKSQAVAFWCDPISGHATLYWYRQILGQGPELLVQFQDESVVDDSQLPKDRFSAERLKGVDSTLKIQPAELGDSAMYLCASSPLDRALGTQYFGPGTRLTVL.